The 32 T cell receptor beta chains below all came from one sample that was sequenced in a study of T cells in Graves' hyperthyroidism and ophthalmopathy. Authors of the study amplified TCR beta CDR3 regions from RNA transcripts. First-round RT-PCR of the TCR CDR3 relied on the HTBI primer set. Using its own MiXCR run on the multiplex PCR reads, TCRdb lists one record per CDR3 protein. Of about 350,000 distinct CDR3 sequences listed, approximately 15% are singletons. The sequenced sample was blood. All receptors derive from a woman in her twenties or thirties with Graves' hyperthyroidism.

Concerning this clonotype itself: This may arise from a read error, as a much more abundant clone is one base away. The V call is TRBV2, the J call TRBJ2-2; D possibly corresponds to TRBD2 (6 bases). This CDR3 comprises 14 residues. Germline V gives CDR1 SNHLY, CDR2 FYNNEI. CDR3 amino acids: CASMEGSNTGEMFF. In DNA form, the CDR3 reads TGTGCCAGCATGGAGGGATCGAACACCGGGGAGATGTTTTTT.

The rearrangement links TRBV11-2 to TRBJ2-3, with D possibly matching TRBD2 (5 bases). The length of the CDR3 is 13 residues. Trimming cost V 7 bases and J 1 base, with 9 bases left between them. Germline V gene sequence: CDR1 SGHAT, CDR2 FQNNGV. This CDR3 is CASTSTRTDTQYF. In DNA, the CDR3 is TGTGCCAGCACTAGCACACGCACAGATACGCAGTATTTT.

This clonotype was observed a handful of times. The V gene is TRBV3-2, the J gene TRBJ1-5. TRBV3-2 is a pseudogene segment. The CDR3 contains 15 residues. The CDR3 sequence: CASSQLELPSEPQHF. Written as DNA, the CDR3 is TGTGCCAGCAGCCAATTAGAACTCCCGAGTGAGCCCCAGCATTTT.

This clonotype was counted ten times or more. The chain carries TRBV20-1 and TRBJ2-3; no reliable D call. V shed 0 bases and J shed 0 bases, with 13 bases lying between them. Looked up from germline, CDR1 is DFQATT and CDR2 is SNEGSKA (reference sequence). CDR3 size: 16 residues. CDR3 in DNA: TGCAGTGCTAGAGATTGGGTCGGAACTAGCACAGATACGCAGTATTTT. It yields the protein CSARDWVGTSTDTQYF.

This clonotype was observed a few times. V and J are TRBV5-1 and TRBJ1-1; 10 positions agree with TRBD1. In germline, CDR1 is SGHRS, CDR2 YFSETQ. The length of the CDR3 is 14 residues. The V segment lost 4 bases and the J segment 4 bases; nucleotides outside the gene matches: 4. CDR3 bases: TGCGCCAGCAGCGACCGGACAGGGGGCACTGAAGCTTTCTTT. Its translation is CASSDRTGGTEAFF.

The chain links TRBV6-2 or TRBV6-3 to TRBJ2-5; the D is unclear. The CDR3 is made up of 14 amino acids. V was pared by 0 bases and J by 1 base, with 6 bases between. Germline-derived CDR1 and CDR2 are MNHEY and SVGEGT. CDR3 DNA: TGTGCCAGCAGTTACTCGAATACCCAAGAGACCCAGTACTTC. Translating it yields CASSYSNTQETQYF.

At least ten counts were recorded for this clonotype. This sequence joins TRBV6-2 or TRBV6-3 and TRBJ1-2, with D unclear. The CDR3 sequence is 13 residues long. The ends were cut back, 5 bases at V and 2 bases at J, with 9 bases in the middle. CDR1 is MNHEY, CDR2 SVGEGT, per germline. Here the CDR3 DNA reads TGTGCCAGCAGTCCGGGTACCAACTATGGCTACACCTTC. It translates to CASSPGTNYGYTF.

This clonotype has only a few counts. The gene calls are TRBV20-1 and TRBJ1-2; unclear D gene. The CDR3 sequence is 12 residues long. The germline CDR1 and CDR2 sequences are DFQATT and SNEGSKA (reference sequence). Trimming removed 3 bases from V and 4 bases from J, with 9 bases in between. CDR3 protein: CSASSSLYGYTF. CDR3 nucleotides: TGCAGTGCTAGCAGCAGCCTCTATGGCTACACCTTC.

This clonotype was counted many times. The chain couples TRBV13 to TRBJ2-2; D is undetermined. CDR1 PRHDT and CDR2 FYEKMQ come from the germline V gene (reference sequence). The CDR3 has 16 amino acids. V lost 2 bases to trimming and J lost 5 bases, with 15 bases between them. The CDR3 loop is CASSLLRGRGTGELFF. The CDR3 nucleotides read TGTGCCAGCAGCTTACTTCGCGGTCGTGGGACCGGGGAGCTGTTTTTT.

This clonotype was detected a few times. J is TRBJ2-2 and V is TRBV7-2; perhaps TRBD1 as D (6 bases). Per the germline V gene, CDR1 is SGHTA and CDR2 is FQGNSA. Trimming pared 4 bases from V and 4 bases from J, leaving 10 bases between. The CDR3 consists of 14 residues. In nucleotides, the CDR3 is TGTGCCAGCAGCTCCTTAGGGGGCACCGGGGAGCTGTTTTTT. Translation gives CASSSLGGTGELFF.

This clonotype was detected ten times or more. This sequence joins TRBV20-1 and TRBJ2-5, with 11 bases fitting TRBD1. J lost 7 bases, V lost 5 bases, and 6 bases had no gene match. The CDR3 extends over 13 amino acids. CDR1 and CDR2 (germline): DFQATT, SNEGSKA (reference sequence). CDR3 residues: CSAEGQGEATQYF. The CDR3 nucleotides are TGCAGTGCTGAGGGACAGGGGGAGGCGACCCAGTACTTC.

This clonotype was detected a few times. The CDR3 reads CASSYSRVRREGRYEQYF. CDR3 bases: TGTGCCAGCAGTTATAGTAGGGTTCGACGGGAGGGCCGCTACGAGCAGTACTTC. The rearrangement joins TRBV12-3 or TRBV12-4 to TRBJ2-7; 8 positions match TRBD2. J gave up 3 bases and V 4 bases, and 17 bases lay outside the gene matches. There are 18 residues in the CDR3.

This clonotype was detected many times. The chain carries TRBV7-9 and TRBJ1-4; D possibly corresponds to TRBD1 (6 bases). V shed 3 bases and J shed 4 bases, with 12 bases lying between them. CDR1 and CDR2 (germline): SEHNR, FQNEAQ (reference sequence). CDR3 length: 15 residues. The CDR3 region is CASSLGRQVNEKLFF. CDR3 nucleotides: TGTGCCAGCAGCTTGGGTCGACAGGTTAATGAAAAACTGTTTTTT.

This clonotype was detected many times. The chain is built from TRBV7-8 and TRBJ1-2; TRBD1 aligns across 9 bases. Trimming removed 7 bases from V and 8 bases from J; junction bases left unmatched: 11. Per germline, CDR1 SGHVS and CDR2 FQNEAQ. This CDR3 is built from 14 residues. The CDR3 loop is CASIQLGTGSGYTF. The CDR3 DNA sequence: TGTGCCAGCATCCAACTTGGGACAGGGAGCGGCTACACCTTC.

The chain is built from TRBV28 and TRBJ2-3; 14 nucleotides agree with TRBD2. In germline, CDR1 is MDHEN, CDR2 SYDVKM. The CDR3 spans 18 residues. V shed 4 bases and J 4 bases; nucleotides not matched to a gene: 10. The CDR3 nucleotides are TGTGCCAGCAGTTCGACTAGCGGGGGGGCATCGCCGGCAGATACGCAGTATTTT. It specifies CASSSTSGGASPADTQYF.

This clonotype was detected many times. This chain links TRBV7-8 with TRBJ1-1; 9 nucleotides agree with TRBD1. The CDR3 totals 16 residues. Germline CDR1 SGHVS, CDR2 FQNEAQ. Losses at the gene ends were 7 bases for V and 2 bases for J; bases not matched to a gene: 11. This CDR3 reads CASTTRPGQGNTEAFF. Written as DNA, the CDR3 is TGTGCCAGCACGACACGGCCGGGACAGGGAAACACTGAAGCTTTCTTT.

The table lists this clonotype with a few counts. This chain links TRBV18 with TRBJ1-4; D unclear. The CDR3 is 14 residues long. The germline V and J ends were trimmed by 2 bases and 8 bases, with 12 bases remaining between them. Per germline, CDR1 KGHSH and CDR2 LQKENI. CDR3 protein: CASSPRAAWEKLFF. The CDR3 DNA follows: TGTGCCAGCTCACCAAGAGCGGCTTGGGAAAAACTGTTTTTT.

This clonotype was detected ten times or more. The gene calls are TRBV7-2 and TRBJ2-3, with 14 bases aligning to TRBD2. This CDR3 is 18 amino acids long. V lost 0 bases and J lost 2; bases outside the gene matches: 4. CDR1 is SGHTA and CDR2 is FQGNSA in the germline V gene. For the CDR3, the DNA is TGTGCCAGCAGCTTAGCTCCGGGACTAGCGGGAGTCACAGATACGCAGTATTTT. Its protein is CASSLAPGLAGVTDTQYF.

This clonotype turned up a few times. V gene TRBV28 combines with J gene TRBJ2-1; D remains ambiguous. V lost 2 bases to trimming and J lost 6 bases, with 11 bases between them. The CDR3 is 14 residues long. Germline lookup yields CDR1 MDHEN and CDR2 SYDVKM. The CDR3 reads CASSLPPNSNEQFF. The CDR3 DNA is TGTGCCAGCAGTTTACCACCAAACTCCAATGAGCAGTTCTTC.

The rearrangement joins TRBV9 to TRBJ2-5, with a tentative D call TRBD1 (5 bases). CDR3 length: 14 residues. Germline-derived CDR1 and CDR2 are SGDLS and YYNGEE. Trimming pared 0 bases from V and 1 base from J, leaving 7 bases between. The CDR3 protein is CASSVEGVQETQYF. CDR3 coding DNA: TGTGCCAGCAGCGTAGAAGGGGTCCAAGAGACCCAGTACTTC.

V gene TRBV5-8 combines with J gene TRBJ2-2, with 8 bases lining up with TRBD1. Unmatched junction bases numbered 12, after V lost 3 bases and J lost 5 bases. Germline CDR1 is SGHTS and CDR2 is YDEGEE. The CDR3 is 17 amino acids. Here the CDR3 reads CASSSNRGAYATGELFF. The CDR3 DNA reads as TGTGCCAGCAGCTCTAACAGGGGGGCTTACGCGACCGGGGAGCTGTTTTTT.

The chain is built from TRBV7-9 and TRBJ1-4, with D possibly being TRBD1 (6 bases). V was clipped by 5 bases and J by 8 bases, with 18 bases between them. The germline CDR1 and CDR2 sequences are SEHNR and FQNEAQ (reference sequence). The CDR3 covers 15 residues. The CDR3 DNA reads TGTGCCAGCAGCCCCGACAGGCAATGGGCCGAAAAACTGTTTTTT. Translated: CASSPDRQWAEKLFF.

Ten or more counts support this clonotype. The chain employs TRBV25-1 and TRBJ2-1; D ambiguous. This CDR3 has 13 amino acids. The germline gives CDR1 MGHDK, CDR2 SYGVNS. V lost 3 bases to trimming and J lost 8 bases, with 11 bases between them. CDR3 loop: CASSDFDAHEQFF. For the CDR3, the DNA is TGTGCCAGCAGTGATTTCGACGCGCATGAGCAGTTCTTC.

This rearrangement joins TRBV6-2 or TRBV6-3 to TRBJ2-7; a weak D match, TRBD2 (6 bases). The CDR3 spans 14 residues. The V end lost 8 bases, the J end lost 3 bases, and 17 bases lay between the germline ends. The germline CDR1 and CDR2 sequences are MNHEY and SVGEGT. CDR3 nucleotide sequence: TGTGCCAGCCATGGCGGCGGGAAAAGCTACGAGCAGTACTTC. Protein: CASHGGGKSYEQYF.

This rearrangement joins TRBV20-1 to TRBJ1-4; possibly TRBD1 for D (6 bases). In germline, CDR1 is DFQATT, CDR2 SNEGSKA (reference sequence). This CDR3 comprises 14 residues. Trimming pared 2 bases from V and 4 bases from J, leaving 11 bases between. The CDR3 DNA is TGCAGTGCTAGATCGGGACAAGTTAATGAAAAACTGTTTTTT. Translation gives CSARSGQVNEKLFF.

This clonotype was detected many times. The chain is built from TRBV20-1 and TRBJ1-2, with D maybe TRBD1 (6 bases). V was cut by 6 bases and J by 3 bases, with 14 bases left in between. Looked up from germline, CDR1 is DFQATT and CDR2 is SNEGSKA (reference sequence). The CDR3 runs 13 residues. The CDR3: CSAPDSYYYGYTF. CDR3 in DNA: TGCAGTGCCCCGGACAGCTATTACTATGGCTACACCTTC.

This chain joins TRBV7-9 and TRBJ2-1, with 7 positions matching TRBD2. The CDR3 contains 15 residues. The V and J ends lost 4 bases and 8 bases, in that order; junction bases with no gene match: 11. Germline-derived CDR1 and CDR2 are SEHNR and FQNEAQ (reference sequence). This CDR3 reads CASSSQSGKKDEQFF. The CDR3 DNA reads as TGTGCCAGCAGCTCACAAAGCGGGAAAAAAGATGAGCAGTTCTTC.

This clonotype was seen a few times. The rearrangement uses TRBV5-1 and TRBJ1-1, with TRBD1 matching 7 bases. Trimming cost V 0 bases and J 2 bases; bases outside gene matches: 4. The CDR3 runs to 15 residues. Germline V gene data show CDR1 as SGHRS and CDR2 as YFSETQ. In nucleotides, the CDR3 is TGCGCCAGCAGCTTGGGCAGGGGGGCAAACACTGAAGCTTTCTTT. This encodes CASSLGRGANTEAFF.

Many counts were recorded for this clonotype. The J gene is TRBJ2-1, the V gene TRBV6-1, with a tentative D call TRBD1 (6 bases). This CDR3 comprises 16 residues. Germline values: CDR1 MNHNS, CDR2 SASEGT. Trimming removed 8 bases from V and 0 bases from J, with 17 bases in between. CDR3 region: CASLTGMGSSYNEQFF. DNA of the CDR3: TGTGCCAGCTTGACAGGCATGGGTAGCTCCTACAATGAGCAGTTCTTC.

This clonotype was found many times. The gene calls are TRBV12-3 or TRBV12-4 and TRBJ2-3, with a tentative D call TRBD2 (5 bases). The CDR3 consists of 15 residues. Trimming took 2 bases from V and 2 from J, leaving 11 bases between them. CDR3 loop: CASSLTGYSTDTQYF. Written as DNA, the CDR3 is TGTGCCAGCAGTTTAACGGGATATTCCACAGATACGCAGTATTTT.

This clonotype was recorded many times. The V call is TRBV24-1, the J call TRBJ2-1; D is perhaps TRBD2 (6 bases). CDR1 and CDR2 from the germline V gene are KGHDR and SFDVKD. The CDR3 runs to 17 residues. With 0 bases removed from V and 3 bases from J, the gap between germline ends came to 14 bases. The chain's CDR3 is CATSDLQPTRDYNEQFF. The DNA for the CDR3 is TGTGCCACCAGTGATTTGCAGCCGACTAGGGACTACAATGAGCAGTTCTTC.

V gene TRBV7-2 combines with J gene TRBJ1-5; D is perhaps TRBD1 (6 bases). The germline V and J ends were trimmed by 6 bases and 3 bases, with 12 bases remaining between them. The CDR3 runs to 14 residues. Per the germline V gene, CDR1 is SGHTA and CDR2 is FQGNSA. The CDR3 region is CASRPDRTNQPQHF. DNA of the CDR3: TGTGCCAGCAGGCCGGACAGAACCAATCAGCCCCAGCATTTT.